This T cell receptor (beta chain) was identified during a study of blood T cell repertoires in COVID-19. In germline, CDR1 is MNHEY, CDR2 SVGAGI. V was pared by 5 bases and J by 1 base, with 11 bases between. The CDR3 has 14 residues. Clones were sequenced by immunoSEQ multiplex PCR, and TCRdb holds only the in-frame ones, with some missing. Among approximately 280,000 clones, roughly 88% were seen once, and the ten largest hold 9% to 9.5%. The clonotype was recovered from a man aged 18 to 35 with active or convalescent COVID-19. The sample was peripheral blood. V and J are TRBV6-5 and TRBJ2-5, with D maybe TRBD1 (6 bases). The CDR3 protein is CASSTRQVQETQYF. The CDR3, as DNA: TGTGCCAGCAGTACTCGACAGGTCCAAGAGACCCAGTACTTC.